Listed below are T cell receptor beta chains from one sample, sequenced in a study of shared clonotypes between healthy human individuals. Repertoires were generated with immunoSEQ multiplex PCR, while TCRdb's copy carries only in-frame clones and drops some. The sample holds some 1 million clones, 60% to 80% seen once. The sequenced material came from memory CD4+ T cells sorted from blood. These receptors originate from a man younger than 30 in good health. CDR3s include the opening cysteine and the closing phenylalanine or tryptophan. D genes are given only for firm matches. A clone size is listed for some rows: how often the clone was seen (once, few, many), or a class if it is expanded.

V gene	clone size	J gene	D gene	CDR3 protein	CDR3 DNA
TRBV4-1	NA	TRBJ2-2	TRBD1	CASSQVGYATGSTGELFF	TGCGCCAGCAGCCAAGTAGGTTACGCGACAGGGTCTACCGGGGAGCTGTTTTTT
TRBV7-8	NA	TRBJ2-7	TRBD2	CASSPRTIAGHYEQYF	TGTGCCAGCAGCCCGCGAACCATAGCGGGCCACTACGAGCAGTACTTC
TRBV6-8	few	TRBJ2-1	TRBD1	CASNGTGSYNEQFF	TGTGCCAGCAACGGGACAGGATCCTACAATGAGCAGTTCTTC
TRBV19	few	TRBJ1-6	NA	CASSLSSRGTNNSPLHF	TGTGCCAGTAGTTTGAGTAGTCGGGGGACGAATAATTCACCCCTCCACTTT
TRBV9	NA	TRBJ2-7	TRBD1	CASSPRTGPYYEQYF	TGTGCCAGCAGCCCGCGGACAGGGCCTTACTACGAGCAGTACTTC
TRBV5-4	NA	TRBJ2-5	NA	CASSLRSVQETQYF	TGTGCCAGCAGCTTGAGGTCTGTCCAAGAGACCCAGTACTTC
TRBV6-1	NA	TRBJ2-7	NA	CASVGQGFEQYF	TGTGCCAGCGTCGGCCAGGGGTTCGAGCAGTACTTC
TRBV5-8	NA	TRBJ1-2	NA	CASSGPESNYGYTF	TGTGCCAGCAGCGGCCCTGAGTCTAACTATGGCTACACCTTC
TRBV2	NA	TRBJ1-1	TRBD1	CASSRQGWGEAFF	TGTGCCAGCAGCCGACAGGGTTGGGGTGAAGCTTTCTTT
TRBV11-3	many	TRBJ2-7	TRBD1	CASSYRQGDYEQYF	TGTGCCAGCAGCTACCGACAGGGGGACTACGAGCAGTACTTC
TRBV28	NA	TRBJ2-5	NA	CASSQTRGYQETQYF	TGTGCCAGCAGCCAAACTAGGGGGTACCAAGAGACCCAGTACTTC
TRBV7-2	NA	TRBJ2-7	TRBD1	CASSPSGQGFEQYF	TGTGCCAGCAGCCCCTCGGGACAGGGGTTCGAGCAGTACTTC
TRBV4-2	NA	TRBJ1-5	NA	CASSQDAQGGGQPQHF	TGTGCCAGCAGCCAAGACGCGCAGGGAGGGGGTCAGCCCCAGCATTTT
TRBV29-1	few	TRBJ1-2	NA	CSESEGYTF	TGCAGCGAGTCCGAAGGCTACACCTTC
TRBV5-4	NA	TRBJ2-1	NA	CASSYLGTLSYNEQFF	TGTGCCAGCAGCTATTTAGGGACCCTCTCCTACAATGAGCAGTTCTTC
TRBV27	NA	TRBJ1-2	NA	CASSSTLLTLYGGYTF	TGTGCCAGCAGTTCGACTCTCCTGACTTTGTATGGTGGCTACACCTTC
TRBV2	once	TRBJ2-5	NA	CASSESTVQETQYF	TGTGCCAGCAGTGAATCGACGGTCCAAGAGACCCAGTACTTC
TRBV5-1	NA	TRBJ2-5	NA	CASSPDGWGYQETQYF	TGCGCCAGCAGCCCGGACGGGTGGGGGTACCAAGAGACCCAGTACTTC
TRBV10-3	NA	TRBJ2-2	TRBD2	CASRGLAGYVVDTGELFF	TGTGCCAGCCGGGGACTAGCGGGGTACGTTGTTGACACCGGGGAGCTGTTTTTT
TRBV4-3	NA	TRBJ1-6	TRBD1	CASSQVRQGISPLHF	TGCGCCAGCAGCCAAGTCCGACAGGGGATCTCACCCCTCCACTTT
TRBV18	NA	TRBJ2-3	NA	CASSPERDTQYF	TGTGCCAGCTCACCGGAGAGGGATACGCAGTATTTT
TRBV10-1	NA	TRBJ2-7	NA	CASSDPRAQGHDEQYF	TGCGCCAGCAGTGACCCTAGGGCGCAGGGTCATGACGAGCAGTACTTC
TRBV7-2	NA	TRBJ2-7	NA	CASSLMFGGSYEQYF	TGTGCCAGCAGCTTAATGTTTGGGGGTTCCTACGAGCAGTACTTC
TRBV6-1	once	TRBJ2-6	NA	CASSGPSSGANVLTF	TGTGCCAGCAGTGGACCTTCCTCTGGGGCCAACGTCCTGACTTTC
TRBV6-5	NA	TRBJ1-1	NA	CASSVRGAEAFF	TGTGCCAGCAGTGTAAGGGGGGCTGAAGCTTTCTTT
TRBV28	NA	TRBJ2-3	NA	CASSFSTGRTDTQYF	TGTGCCAGCAGTTTTTCGACTGGCCGCACAGATACGCAGTATTTT
TRBV4-3	few	TRBJ2-7	NA	CASSQDPQGPYEQYF	TGCGCCAGCAGCCAAGATCCCCAGGGTCCCTACGAGCAGTACTTC
TRBV29-1	few	TRBJ1-3	NA	CSVEGPGNTIYF	TGCAGCGTTGAAGGTCCCGGAAACACCATATATTTT
TRBV30	NA	TRBJ1-3	NA	CAWSISGGNTIYF	TGTGCCTGGAGCATTTCCGGGGGCAACACCATATATTTT
TRBV11-1	NA	TRBJ2-7	TRBD1	CASSLDGQGNECEQYF	TGTGCCAGCAGCCTAGACGGACAGGGGAACGAGTGCGAGCAGTACTTC
TRBV15	NA	TRBJ1-4	NA	CATSRSGVSEKLFF	TGTGCCACCAGCAGAAGCGGGGTTTCTGAAAAACTGTTTTTT
TRBV10-1	NA	TRBJ2-7	TRBD1	CASSNYGTGNAYEQYF	TGCGCCAGCAGCAATTACGGGACAGGGAACGCCTACGAGCAGTACTTC
TRBV7-3	NA	TRBJ2-1	NA	CASSLNPRGSYNEQFF	TGTGCCAGCAGCTTAAACCCTAGGGGCTCCTACAATGAGCAGTTCTTC
TRBV7-2	NA	TRBJ2-4	TRBD1	CASSSQGANIQYF	TGTGCCAGCAGCTCACAGGGGGCAAACATTCAGTACTTC
TRBV28	NA	TRBJ2-7	NA	CASSLPGSGLDRNYEQYF	TGTGCCAGCAGTCTACCGGGATCTGGCCTCGACCGAAACTACGAGCAGTACTTC
TRBV7-2	NA	TRBJ1-4	NA	CASSLKTGYNEKLFF	TGTGCCAGCAGCTTAAAAACAGGGTATAATGAAAAACTGTTTTTT
TRBV11-2	NA	TRBJ1-4	NA	CASSLGTVATNEKLFF	TGTGCCAGCAGCTTAGGAACGGTTGCAACTAATGAAAAACTGTTTTTT
TRBV6-5	NA	TRBJ2-4	NA	CASRDTGLAKNIQYF	TGTGCCAGCAGGGATACAGGGTTGGCCAAAAACATTCAGTACTTC
TRBV5-6	NA	TRBJ2-7	NA	CASSLIDSYYEQYF	TGTGCCAGCAGCTTGATCGATAGCTACTACGAGCAGTACTTC
TRBV27	few	TRBJ1-1	NA	CASSAGSPIEAFF	TGTGCCAGCAGTGCCGGAAGTCCGATTGAAGCTTTCTTT
TRBV6-1	NA	TRBJ2-7	NA	CASSGLQVTPYEQYF	TGTGCCAGCAGTGGATTACAGGTTACTCCCTACGAGCAGTACTTC
TRBV7-9	NA	TRBJ2-5	NA	CASSPLGGTQYF	TGTGCCAGCAGCCCCCTCGGAGGGACCCAGTACTTC
TRBV10-1	NA	TRBJ2-5	NA	CASSAGATGETQYF	TGCGCCAGCAGTGCCGGGGCCACCGGGGAGACCCAGTACTTC
TRBV7-2	NA	TRBJ1-1	NA	CASSLNGGVGTEAFF	TGTGCCAGCAGCTTAAACGGGGGAGTAGGCACTGAAGCTTTCTTT
TRBV7-2	NA	TRBJ1-3	NA	CASSLGRPGSSGNTIYF	TGTGCCAGCAGCTTAGGTCGACCAGGGTCCTCTGGAAACACCATATATTTT
TRBV5-4	NA	TRBJ2-3	NA	CASSLASEGRFTQYF	TGTGCCAGCAGCTTGGCCTCGGAGGGGAGGTTTACGCAGTATTTT
TRBV7-2	once	TRBJ2-7	TRBD1	CASSLGRGLFEQYF	TGTGCCAGCAGCTTAGGTAGGGGGCTTTTCGAGCAGTACTTC
TRBV2	NA	TRBJ2-5	NA	CASSSGLASTGTQYF	TGTGCCAGCAGTTCGGGTCTAGCGTCTACGGGGACCCAGTACTTC
TRBV19	few	TRBJ1-5	NA	CASSIGGRADQPQHF	TGTGCCAGTAGTATTGGGGGACGGGCGGATCAGCCCCAGCATTTT
TRBV30	NA	TRBJ1-5	NA	CAWSRTNQPQHF	TGTGCCTGGAGTCGGACTAATCAGCCCCAGCATTTT
TRBV27	few	TRBJ2-1	TRBD1	CASSLFGQGFYNEQFF	TGTGCCAGCAGTTTATTTGGACAGGGGTTCTACAATGAGCAGTTCTTC
TRBV30	NA	TRBJ2-7	NA	CAWSVLGGTYEQYF	TGTGCCTGGAGTGTACTTGGGGGCACCTACGAGCAGTACTTC
TRBV10-2	NA	TRBJ1-4	NA	CASMMDGATNEKLFF	TGCGCCAGCATGATGGACGGGGCAACTAATGAAAAACTGTTTTTT
TRBV6-1	NA	TRBJ1-6	NA	CASSDRHGNVGAGNSPLHF	TGTGCCAGCAGTGATCGGCATGGGAATGTGGGGGCAGGTAATTCACCCCTCCACTTT
TRBV7-9	NA	TRBJ2-3	TRBD2	CASSRITSGTTDTQYF	TGTGCCAGCAGCCGTATAACTAGCGGGACCACAGATACGCAGTATTTT
TRBV19	NA	TRBJ2-3	NA	CASRTRTSVTQYF	TGTGCCAGTAGAACTCGGACATCCGTTACGCAGTATTTT
TRBV28	NA	TRBJ2-5	TRBD1	CASRAGTGGHSQYF	TGTGCCAGCAGGGCCGGGACAGGGGGCCATTCCCAGTACTTC
TRBV6-5	NA	TRBJ1-1	NA	CASSTPTNRNAEAFF	TGTGCCAGCAGTACCCCGACCAACCGGAACGCTGAAGCTTTCTTT
TRBV30	NA	TRBJ2-2	NA	CAWSGRGANTGELFF	TGTGCCTGGAGTGGGAGGGGAGCGAACACCGGGGAGCTGTTTTTT